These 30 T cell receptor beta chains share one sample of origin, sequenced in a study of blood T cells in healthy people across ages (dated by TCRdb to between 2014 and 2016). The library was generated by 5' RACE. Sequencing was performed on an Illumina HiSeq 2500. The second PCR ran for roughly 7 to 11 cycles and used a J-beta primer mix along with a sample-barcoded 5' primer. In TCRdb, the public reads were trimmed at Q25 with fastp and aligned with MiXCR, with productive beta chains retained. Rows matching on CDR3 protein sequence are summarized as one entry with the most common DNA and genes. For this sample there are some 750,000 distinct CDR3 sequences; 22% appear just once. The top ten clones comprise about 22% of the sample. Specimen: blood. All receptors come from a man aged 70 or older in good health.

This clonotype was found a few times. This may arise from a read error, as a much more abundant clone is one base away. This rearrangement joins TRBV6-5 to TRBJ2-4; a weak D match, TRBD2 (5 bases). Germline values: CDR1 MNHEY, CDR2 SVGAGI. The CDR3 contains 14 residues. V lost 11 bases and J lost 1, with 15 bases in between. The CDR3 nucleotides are TGTGCCGGCAAGAAGAGGGCGGCCAAAAACATTCAGTACTTC. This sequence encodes CAGKKRAAKNIQYF.

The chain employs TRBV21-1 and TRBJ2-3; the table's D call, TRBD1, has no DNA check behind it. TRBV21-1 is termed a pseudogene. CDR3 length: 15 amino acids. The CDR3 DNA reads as TGTACCAGCACCCTTGGACAGGGGTTCACAGATACGCAGTATTTT. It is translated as CTSTLGQGFTDTQYF.

CDR3 residues: CASSLAFGNEQYF. The CDR3 DNA sequence: TGCGCCAGCAGCTTGGCGTTCGGCAACGAGCAGTACTTC. This chain joins TRBV5-1 and TRBJ2-7; D gene unclear. The CDR3 runs 13 residues. V was trimmed by 0 bases and J by 5 bases, leaving 9 bases between them. Germline CDR1 is SGHRS and CDR2 is YFSETQ.

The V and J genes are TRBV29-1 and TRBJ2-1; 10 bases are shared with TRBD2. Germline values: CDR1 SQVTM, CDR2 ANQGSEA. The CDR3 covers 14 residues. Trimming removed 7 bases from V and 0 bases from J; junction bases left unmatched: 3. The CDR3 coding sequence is TGCAGCGCCCAGCGGGGGGGCTCCTACAATGAGCAGTTCTTC. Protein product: CSAQRGGSYNEQFF.

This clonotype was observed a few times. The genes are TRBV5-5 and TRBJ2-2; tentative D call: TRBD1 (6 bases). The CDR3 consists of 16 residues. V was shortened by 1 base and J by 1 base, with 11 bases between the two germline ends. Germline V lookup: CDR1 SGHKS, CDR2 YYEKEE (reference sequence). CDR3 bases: TGTGCCAGCAGCTTGACGACGGACAGGAACACCGGGGAGCTGTTTTTT. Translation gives CASSLTTDRNTGELFF.

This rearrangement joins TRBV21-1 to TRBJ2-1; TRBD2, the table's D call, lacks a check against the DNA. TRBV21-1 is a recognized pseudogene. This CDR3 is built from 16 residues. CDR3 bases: TGTACCAGCAGACCTCCTAGCGGAAGCTCCTACAATGAGCAGTTCTTC. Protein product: CTSRPPSGSSYNEQFF.

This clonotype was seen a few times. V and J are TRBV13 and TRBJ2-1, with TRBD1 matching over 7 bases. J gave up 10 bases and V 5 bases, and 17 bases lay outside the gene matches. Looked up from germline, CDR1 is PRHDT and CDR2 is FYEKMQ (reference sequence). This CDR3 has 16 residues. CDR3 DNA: TGTGCCAGCAGCGGTTCGGGACAGCCAATACAATCCGAGCAGTTCTTC. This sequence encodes CASSGSGQPIQSEQFF.

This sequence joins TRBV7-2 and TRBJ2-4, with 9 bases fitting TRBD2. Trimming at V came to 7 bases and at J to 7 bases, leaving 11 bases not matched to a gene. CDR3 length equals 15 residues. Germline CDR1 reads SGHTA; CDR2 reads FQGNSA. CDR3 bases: TGTGCCAGCACGCCGTCTAGCGGGAAGGTGAACATTCAGTACTTC. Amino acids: CASTPSSGKVNIQYF.

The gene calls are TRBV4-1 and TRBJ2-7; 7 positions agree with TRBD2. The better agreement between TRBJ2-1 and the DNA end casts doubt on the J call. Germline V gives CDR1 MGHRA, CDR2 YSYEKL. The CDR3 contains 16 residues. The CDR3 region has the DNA TGCGCCAGCAGCCAAGCACAGGCGGGAGTAAACAATGAGCAGTTCTTC. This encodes CASSQAQAGVNNEQFF.

The CDR3 protein is CASRGMDIQYF. The CDR3 DNA reads as TGCGCCAGCAGGGGTATGGACATTCAGTACTTC. This rearrangement joins TRBV5-1 to TRBJ2-4, with unresolved D. This CDR3 is 11 amino acids long. Between the trimmed V and J ends, which lost 5 bases and 8 bases, there was a span of 8 bases. CDR1 SGHRS and CDR2 YFSETQ come from the germline V gene. The full variable domain, rest sourced from reference TRBV5-1 and TRBJ2-4, is KAGVTQTPRYLIKTRGQQVTLSCSPISGHRSVSWYQQTPGQGLQFLFEYFSETQRNKGNFPGRFSGRQFSNSRSEMNVSTLELGDSALYLCASRGMDIQYFGAGTRLSVL.

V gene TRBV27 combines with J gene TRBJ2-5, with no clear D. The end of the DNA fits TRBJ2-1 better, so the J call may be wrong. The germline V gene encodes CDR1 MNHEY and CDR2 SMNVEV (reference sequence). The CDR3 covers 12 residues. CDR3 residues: CASSSLITEQFF. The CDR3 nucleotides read TGTGCCAGCAGTTCGCTAATTACTGAGCAGTTCTTC.

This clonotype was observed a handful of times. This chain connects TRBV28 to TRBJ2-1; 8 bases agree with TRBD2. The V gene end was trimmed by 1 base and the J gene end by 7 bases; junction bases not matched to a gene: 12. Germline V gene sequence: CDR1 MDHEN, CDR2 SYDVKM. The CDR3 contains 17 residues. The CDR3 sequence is CASSLSAPPGGRNEQFF. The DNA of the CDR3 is TGTGCCAGCAGTTTATCGGCACCCCCGGGGGGGCGGAATGAGCAGTTCTTC.

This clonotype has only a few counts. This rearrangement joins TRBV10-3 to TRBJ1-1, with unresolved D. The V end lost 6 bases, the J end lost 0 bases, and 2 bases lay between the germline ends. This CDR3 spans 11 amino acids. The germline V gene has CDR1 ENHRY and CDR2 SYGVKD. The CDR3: CAISMNTEAFF. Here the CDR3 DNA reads TGTGCCATCAGCATGAACACTGAAGCTTTCTTT.

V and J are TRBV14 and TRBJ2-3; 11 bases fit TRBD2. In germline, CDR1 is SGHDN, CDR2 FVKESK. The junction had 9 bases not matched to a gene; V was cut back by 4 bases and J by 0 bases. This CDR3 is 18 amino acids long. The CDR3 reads CASSPGLAALVSTDTQYF. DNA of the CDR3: TGTGCCAGCAGCCCGGGACTAGCGGCCCTAGTCAGCACAGATACGCAGTATTTT.

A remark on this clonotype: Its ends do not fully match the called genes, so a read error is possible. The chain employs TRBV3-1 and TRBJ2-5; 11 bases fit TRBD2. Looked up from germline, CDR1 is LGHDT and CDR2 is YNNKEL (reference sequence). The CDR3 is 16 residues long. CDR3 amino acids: CVSSQPGTSGPETQYF. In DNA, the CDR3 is TGTGTCAGCAGCCAACCTGGGACTAGCGGACCAGAGACCCAGTACTTC.

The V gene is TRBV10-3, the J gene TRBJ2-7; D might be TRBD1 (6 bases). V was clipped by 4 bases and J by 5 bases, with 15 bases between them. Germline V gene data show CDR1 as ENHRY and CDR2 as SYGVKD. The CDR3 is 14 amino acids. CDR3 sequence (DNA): TGTGCCATCAGTGTTGGGGGCGAGGGCGACGAGCAGTACTTC. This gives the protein CAISVGGEGDEQYF.

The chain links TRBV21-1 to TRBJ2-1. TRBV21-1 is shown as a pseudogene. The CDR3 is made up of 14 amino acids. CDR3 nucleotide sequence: TGTGCCAGCAGCAAAGAAACTGGGGAATACGAGCAGTTCTTC. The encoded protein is CASSKETGEYEQFF.

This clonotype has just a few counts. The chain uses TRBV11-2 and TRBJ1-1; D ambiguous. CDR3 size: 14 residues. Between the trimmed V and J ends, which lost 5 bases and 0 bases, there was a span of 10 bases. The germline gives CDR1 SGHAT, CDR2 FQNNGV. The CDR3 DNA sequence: TGTGCCAGCAGCCCGGGTTGGGTGAACACTGAAGCTTTCTTT. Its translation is CASSPGWVNTEAFF.

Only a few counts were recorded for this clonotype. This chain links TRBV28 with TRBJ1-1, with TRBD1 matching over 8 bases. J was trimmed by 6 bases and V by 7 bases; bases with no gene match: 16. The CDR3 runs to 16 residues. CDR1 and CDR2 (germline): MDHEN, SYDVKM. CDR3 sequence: CASTNITPDRGAEAFF. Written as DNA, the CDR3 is TGTGCCAGCACTAATATTACCCCAGACAGGGGCGCTGAAGCTTTCTTT.

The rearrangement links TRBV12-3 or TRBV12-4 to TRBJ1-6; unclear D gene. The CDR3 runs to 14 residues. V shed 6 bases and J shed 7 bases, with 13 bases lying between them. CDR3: CASSSQLRNSPLHF. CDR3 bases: TGTGCCAGCAGCTCACAACTGCGAAATTCACCCCTCCACTTT.

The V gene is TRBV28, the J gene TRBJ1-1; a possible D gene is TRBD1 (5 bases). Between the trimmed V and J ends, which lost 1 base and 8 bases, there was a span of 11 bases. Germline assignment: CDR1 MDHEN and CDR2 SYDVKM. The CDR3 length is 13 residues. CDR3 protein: CASSLSHRTEAFF. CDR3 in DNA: TGTGCCAGCAGTTTATCGCACAGGACCGAAGCTTTCTTT. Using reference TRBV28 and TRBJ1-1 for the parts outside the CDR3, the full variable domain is DVKVTQSSRYLVKRTGEKVFLECVQDMDHENMFWYRQDPGLGLRLIYFSYDVKMKEKGDIPEGYSVSREKKERFSLILESASTNQTSMYLCASSLSHRTEAFFGQGTRLTVV.

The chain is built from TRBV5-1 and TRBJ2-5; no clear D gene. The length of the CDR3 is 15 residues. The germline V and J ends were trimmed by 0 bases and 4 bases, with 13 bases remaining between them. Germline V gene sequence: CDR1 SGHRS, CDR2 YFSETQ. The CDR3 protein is CASSLGSVQLETQYF. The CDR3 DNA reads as TGCGCCAGCAGCTTGGGCAGCGTACAATTAGAGACCCAGTACTTC.

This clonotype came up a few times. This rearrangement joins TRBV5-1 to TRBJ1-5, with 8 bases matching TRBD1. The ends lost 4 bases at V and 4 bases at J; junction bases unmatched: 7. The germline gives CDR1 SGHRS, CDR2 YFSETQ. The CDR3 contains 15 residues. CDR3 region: CASSLDRATNQPQHF. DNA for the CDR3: TGCGCCAGCAGCCTGGACAGGGCAACGAATCAGCCCCAGCATTTT.

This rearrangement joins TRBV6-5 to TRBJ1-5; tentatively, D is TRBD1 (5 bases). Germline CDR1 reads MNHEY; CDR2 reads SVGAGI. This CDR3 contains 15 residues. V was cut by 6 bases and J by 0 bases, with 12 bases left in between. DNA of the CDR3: TGTGCCAGCAGGTTGACAGCCTATAGCAATCAGCCCCAGCATTTT. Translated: CASRLTAYSNQPQHF.

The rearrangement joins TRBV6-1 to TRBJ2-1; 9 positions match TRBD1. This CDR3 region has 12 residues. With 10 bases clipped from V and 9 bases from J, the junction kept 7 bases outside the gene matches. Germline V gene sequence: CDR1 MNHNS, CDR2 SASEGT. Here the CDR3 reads CAILDRGGEQFF. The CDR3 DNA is TGTGCCATTCTGGACAGGGGAGGTGAGCAGTTCTTC.

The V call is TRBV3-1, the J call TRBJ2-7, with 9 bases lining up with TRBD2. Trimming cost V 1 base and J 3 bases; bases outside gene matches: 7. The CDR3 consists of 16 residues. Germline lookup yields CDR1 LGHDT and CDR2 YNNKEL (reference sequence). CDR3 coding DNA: TGTGCCAGCAGCCAAGCTCCTAGCGGGATAGGCTACGAGCAGTACTTC. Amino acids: CASSQAPSGIGYEQYF.

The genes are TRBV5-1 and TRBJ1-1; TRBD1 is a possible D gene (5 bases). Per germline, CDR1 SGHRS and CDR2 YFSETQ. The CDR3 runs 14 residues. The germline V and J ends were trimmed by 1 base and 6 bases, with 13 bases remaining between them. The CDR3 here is CASSLREGPAEAFF. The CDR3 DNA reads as TGCGCCAGCAGCTTGCGGGAGGGGCCCGCTGAAGCTTTCTTT. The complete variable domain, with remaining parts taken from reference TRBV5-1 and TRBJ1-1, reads KAGVTQTPRYLIKTRGQQVTLSCSPISGHRSVSWYQQTPGQGLQFLFEYFSETQRNKGNFPGRFSGRQFSNSRSEMNVSTLELGDSALYLCASSLREGPAEAFFGQGTRLTVV.

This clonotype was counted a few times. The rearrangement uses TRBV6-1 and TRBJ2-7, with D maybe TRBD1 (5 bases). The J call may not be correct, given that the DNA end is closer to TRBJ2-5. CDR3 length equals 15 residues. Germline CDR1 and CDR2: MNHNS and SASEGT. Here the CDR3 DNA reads TGTGCCAGCAGTAAAGGTGACAGCACGCAAGAGACCCAGTACTTC. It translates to CASSKGDSTQETQYF.

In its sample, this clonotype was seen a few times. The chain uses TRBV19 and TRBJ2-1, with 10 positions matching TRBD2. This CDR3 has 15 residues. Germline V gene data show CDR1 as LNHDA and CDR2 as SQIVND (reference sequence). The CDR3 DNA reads TGTGCAAGCAGTATGTCCAGCGGGAGGGCCGTTGAGCAGTTCTTC. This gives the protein CASSMSSGRAVEQFF. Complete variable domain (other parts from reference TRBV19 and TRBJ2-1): DGGITQSPKYLFRKEGQNVTLSCEQNLNHDAMYWYRQDPGQGLRLIYYSQIVNDFQKGDIAEGYSVSREKKESFPLTVTSAQKNPTAFYLCASSMSSGRAVEQFFGPGTRLTVL.

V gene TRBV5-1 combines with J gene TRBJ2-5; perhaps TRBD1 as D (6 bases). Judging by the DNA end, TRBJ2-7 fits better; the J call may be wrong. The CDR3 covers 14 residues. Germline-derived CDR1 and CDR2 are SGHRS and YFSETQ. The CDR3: CASSHGDNSYEQYF. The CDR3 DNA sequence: TGCGCCAGCAGCCATGGGGACAACTCCTACGAGCAGTACTTC.